This TCR beta chain originates from a study of glioma-infiltrating T cells. Amplification of TCR alpha and beta CDR3 regions from RNA used iRepertoire nested multiplex PCR. TCRdb reprocessed the multiplex PCR reads via MiXCR and lists one record per CDR3 protein. The table records a few hundred thousand distinct CDR3 sequences, roughly two fifths of them present only once. This CDR3 has 11 residues. The germline V gene has CDR1 LNHDA and CDR2 SQIVND (reference sequence). V shed 3 bases and J shed 8 bases, with 7 bases lying between them. The rearrangement links TRBV19 to TRBJ1-2; D uncertain. The receptor was isolated from a human donor with low-grade glioma or glioblastoma, undergoing nonglioma brain surgery, or in good health (not recorded which). Sequencing was carried out using glioma tissue, nonneoplastic brain tissue, or PBMCs (not recorded which). CDR3 nucleotides: TGTGCCAGTAGTATTATGGGCGGCTACACCTTC. This translates into CASSIMGGYTF.